This T cell receptor (beta chain) was recorded in a study of early T cells in non-severe SARS-CoV-2 infection. Whole-study context: The authors sequenced bulk RNA from unsorted whole blood, leaving chains unpaired. Broader study findings: Matching with VDJdb favored anti-spike CD8 responses (missing private and CD4 specificities).

This clonotype was counted at least ten times. Its target is not known. Each cDNA molecule carried a unique molecular identifier. From the 5' RACE reads, TCRdb called clonotypes with MiXCR, one entry per CDR3 protein. The sample shows some 98,000 distinct CDR3 sequences, about 11% of them seen only once. V dropped 1 base and J dropped 2; count of bases not matched to a gene: 3. Germline V lookup: CDR1 MNHEY, CDR2 SVGEGT. The CDR3 is made up of 15 amino acids. This sequence joins TRBV6-2 or TRBV6-3 and TRBJ2-7; TRBD1 matches at 9 bases. This TCR came from an adult who was a healthcare worker with PCR-confirmed SARS-CoV-2 infection or an uninfected control (not recorded which). The specimen was whole blood. CDR3 sequence reads: CASSYFGTGPYEQYF. The CDR3 region has the DNA TGTGCCAGCAGTTACTTTGGGACAGGGCCCTACGAGCAGTACTTC.